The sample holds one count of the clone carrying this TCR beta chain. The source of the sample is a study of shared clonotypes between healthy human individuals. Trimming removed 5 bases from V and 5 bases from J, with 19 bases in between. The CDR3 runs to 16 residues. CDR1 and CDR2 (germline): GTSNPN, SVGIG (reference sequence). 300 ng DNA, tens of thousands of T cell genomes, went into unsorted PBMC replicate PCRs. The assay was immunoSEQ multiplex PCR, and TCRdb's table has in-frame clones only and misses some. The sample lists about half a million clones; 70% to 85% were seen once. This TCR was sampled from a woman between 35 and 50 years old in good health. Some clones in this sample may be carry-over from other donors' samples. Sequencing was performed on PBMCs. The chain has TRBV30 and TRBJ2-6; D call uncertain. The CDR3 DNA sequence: TGTGCCTGGGATGGAAAGCGTCAAAGTCGGGCCAACGTCCTGACTTTC. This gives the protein CAWDGKRQSRANVLTF. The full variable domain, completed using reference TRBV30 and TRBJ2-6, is SQTIHQWPATLVQPVGSPLSLECTVEGTSNPNLYWYRQAAGRGLQLLFYSVGIGQISSEVPQNLSASRPQDRQFILSSKKLLLSDSGFYLCAWDGKRQSRANVLTFGAGSRLTVL.